A selection of T cell receptor beta chains follows, all from one sample in a study of control samples from healthy donors and cancer patients. Produced via immunoSEQ multiplex PCR; TCRdb's table is partial and in-frame only. Among 120,000 or so clones listed, 85% to 95% were seen once. The sample was PBMCs. These receptors came from a man older than 75 with head and neck cancer. The CDR3 runs from the conserved cysteine through the conserved F or W. A D gene is named only where the DNA matches it firmly. Some rows mark clone size as missing; the rest say once, few, many or name a class of expanded clone.

>.|TRBV7-9|TRBJ2-3|.
TGTGCCAGCAGCTTAGGACTAGATCAGACGGATACGCAGTATTTT
CASSLGLDQTDTQYF
>.|TRBV9|TRBJ2-3|TRBD2
TGTGCCAGCAGCAGACTAGCGGGAGGGGGTGGGACGCAGTATTTT
CASSRLAGGGGTQYF
>.|TRBV5-1|TRBJ1-5|TRBD1
TGCGCCAGCAGCCCGGAAGGGACAGGGGGCAGGCCCCAGCATTTT
CASSPEGTGGRPQHF
>.|TRBV5-5|TRBJ2-5|.
TGTGCCAGCAGCCCCCTCATCGGTACTGGGGAGACCCAGTACTTC
CASSPLIGTGETQYF
>.|TRBV18|TRBJ1-6|.
TGTGCCAGCTCACCACCGGGCCCGAATTCACCCCTCCACTTT
CASSPPGPNSPLHF
>.|TRBV6-1|TRBJ2-7|TRBD2
TGTGCCAGCAGTGAAGCCGGCATAGCGGGGGGCAAGCTCTCCTACGAGCAGTACTTC
CASSEAGIAGGKLSYEQYF
>.|TRBV7-8|TRBJ1-4|.
TGTGCCAGCAGCTTCCGGACAGCAACTAATGAAAAACTGTTTTTT
CASSFRTATNEKLFF
>once|TRBV4-2|TRBJ2-7|.
TGTGCCAGCAGCCAGGGGCCCGGAGACTACGAGCAGTACTTC
CASSQGPGDYEQYF
>.|TRBV5-1|TRBJ1-6|TRBD1
TGCGCCAGCAGCTTGGCGGGACAGTATAATTCACCCCTCCACTTT
CASSLAGQYNSPLHF
>.|TRBV19|TRBJ2-7|.
TGTGCCAGTAGTGCCGCGGGCGAGCAGTACTTC
CASSAAGEQYF
>.|TRBV19|TRBJ1-2|.
TGTGCCAGTAGTATGGGACCCCTGAGGGGCTACACCTTC
CASSMGPLRGYTF
>few|TRBV3-1/TRBV3-2|TRBJ1-5|.
TGTGCCAGCAGCCCCCCCCGGCAGGGAGGCAATCAGCCCCAGCATTTT
CASSPPRQGGNQPQHF
>.|TRBV7-2|TRBJ2-5|TRBD2
TGTGCCAGCAGCCCCGCCCCCTATCGCGGGAGGGGGCAGTTGGCCCAGTACTTC
CASSPAPYRGRGQLAQYF
>once|TRBV27|TRBJ2-1|.
TGTGCCAGCAGTTTCCGGGACCCAAGATTGGGTGAGCAGTTCTTC
CASSFRDPRLGEQFF
>.|TRBV25-1|TRBJ2-7|.
TGTGCCAGCAGTGCTGCCTACGAGCAGTACTTC
CASSAAYEQYF
>.|TRBV28|TRBJ2-7|.
TGTGCCAGCAGCCTGGACTACGAGCAGTACTTC
CASSLDYEQYF
>.|TRBV5-1|TRBJ1-4|.
TGCGCCAGCAGCTTTGGGGGTCTGAGTGAAAAACTGTTTTTT
CASSFGGLSEKLFF
>.|TRBV7-9|TRBJ2-4|TRBD2
TGTGCCAGCAGCTTCCGAGCGGGAGTCAACATTCAGTACTTC
CASSFRAGVNIQYF
>.|TRBV5-1|TRBJ1-1|.
TGCGCCAGCAGCTTGGTGGGGCTGAGAACTGAAGCTTTCTTT
CASSLVGLRTEAFF
>.|TRBV4-3|TRBJ2-7|.
TGCGCCAGCAGCTTCGAGTTCCAGGCCCTAGCCTCCTACGAGCAGTACTTC
CASSFEFQALASYEQYF
>.|TRBV19|TRBJ1-1|TRBD1
TGTGCCAGTAGTGTCACCGGGACAGGGGACACTGAAGCTTTCTTT
CASSVTGTGDTEAFF
>.|TRBV6-5|TRBJ2-5|TRBD1
TGTGCCACCTCGGGACAGCCAACAGAGACCCAGTACTTC
CATSGQPTETQYF
>.|TRBV7-9|TRBJ2-6|TRBD1
TGTGCCAGCTGCCGGGACAGCCCTTCTGGGGCCAACGTCCTGACTTTC
CASCRDSPSGANVLTF